This TCR beta chain was sequenced in a study of T cells in Graves' hyperthyroidism and ophthalmopathy. As for the study in general: Sampling of peripheral blood happened at initial diagnosis, prior to any treatment.

The diagnostic basis comprised clinical symptoms, serum thyroxine and TRAb, thyroid ultrasound and orbital computed tomography. This clonotype has at least ten counts. Amplification of TCR beta CDR3 regions used RNA as the template. During a first-round RT-PCR of the TCR CDR3, the HTBI primer set was used. MiXCR, run by TCRdb on the multiplex PCR reads, gives a single entry per CDR3 protein. Of 450,000 to 650,000 distinct CDR3 sequences in the sample, 13% to 15% were seen once. With 3 bases removed from V and 0 bases from J, the gap between germline ends came to 11 bases. The CDR3 loop spans 15 amino acids.

This receptor was identified in a woman between 18 and 29 years old with Graves' ophthalmopathy. This sequence joins TRBV12-3 or TRBV12-4 and TRBJ1-1; unclear D gene. The sequenced material came from blood. The CDR3 protein is CASSLRKWMNTEAFF. For the CDR3, the DNA is TGTGCCAGCAGTTTGCGGAAGTGGATGAACACTGAAGCTTTCTTT.